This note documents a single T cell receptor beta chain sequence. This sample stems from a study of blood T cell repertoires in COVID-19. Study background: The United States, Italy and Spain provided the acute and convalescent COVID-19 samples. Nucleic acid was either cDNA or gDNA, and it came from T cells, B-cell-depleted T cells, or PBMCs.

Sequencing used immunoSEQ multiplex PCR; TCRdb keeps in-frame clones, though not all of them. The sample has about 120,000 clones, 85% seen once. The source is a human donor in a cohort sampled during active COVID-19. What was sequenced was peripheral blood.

CDR3 in DNA: TGCGCCAGCAGCCAAGATCAGGGGGCAAACACCATATATTTT. Its protein is CASSQDQGANTIYF. This chain uses TRBV4-3 with TRBJ1-3; 8 bases align to TRBD1. V lost 0 bases and J lost 6; bases outside the gene matches: 1. CDR1 and CDR2 from the germline V gene are LGHNA and YSLEER. The CDR3 has 14 residues.